The TCR beta chain described here comes from a study of blood T cell repertoires in COVID-19. Repertoires were generated with immunoSEQ multiplex PCR, while TCRdb's copy carries only in-frame clones and drops some. The sample contains some 70,000 clones, around nine tenths of which appear only once. CDR1 is SGHVS, CDR2 FNYEAQ, per germline. With V trimmed by 4 bases and J by 8 bases, 15 bases remained unmatched. This CDR3 is built from 17 residues. The rearrangement links TRBV7-6 to TRBJ1-3; the match to TRBD1 covers 9 bases. Sequenced: peripheral blood. This clonotype originated in an older man with active or convalescent COVID-19. The CDR3 nucleotides are TGTGCCAGCAGCTCCAAAGGGACAGGGAGAGATCGAGACACCATATATTTT. Amino acids: CASSSKGTGRDRDTIYF.